The following is a T cell receptor (beta chain) sequence with its context. This CDR3 has 14 amino acids. The V gene's germline CDR1 is SGHDT and CDR2 YYEEEE. V lost 4 bases to trimming and J lost 8 bases; unmatched junction nucleotides: 7. This sample was taken from a study of cytomegalovirus exposure and HLA in healthy donors. PCR amplification relied on 60 Vbeta primers (plus 13 Jbeta primers). Data came from immunoSEQ multiplex PCR; TCRdb stores just in-frame clones and leaves some out. This repertoire shows 40,000 or so clones, around 77% found once; its top ten account for 1.4%. The specimen was PBMCs. The chain links TRBV5-6 to TRBJ1-4; the match to TRBD1 covers 8 bases. This receptor was taken from a man aged 25 to 45 in good health and CMV-seronegative. CDR3 protein: CASSKGQAGEKLFF. CDR3 sequence (DNA): TGTGCCAGCAGCAAGGGACAGGCGGGGGAAAAACTGTTTTTT.